Below are 32 T cell receptor beta chains sequenced from a single sample in a study of cytomegalovirus exposure and HLA in healthy donors. Data came from immunoSEQ multiplex PCR; TCRdb stores just in-frame clones and leaves some out. The table lists around 200,000 clones, about three quarters of them singletons. The sample comprised PBMCs. Receptor source: a woman in her 30s in good health and CMV-seronegative.

The genes are TRBV30 and TRBJ2-7; D possibly corresponds to TRBD2 (6 bases). Germline V gene data show CDR1 as GTSNPN and CDR2 as SVGIG (reference sequence). This CDR3 has 13 residues. Trimming took off 0 bases at V and 3 bases at J, with 9 bases between the two ends. The CDR3 nucleotides are TGTGCCTGGAGTGTAGGAGGGATCTACGAGCAGTACTTC. Its translation is CAWSVGGIYEQYF.

This clone appeared a single time. CDR3 nucleotides: TGTGCCAGAAGCTTGAGGGACAGGGGGAATCAGCCCCAGCATTTT. It encodes CARSLRDRGNQPQHF. The rearrangement links TRBV5-3 to TRBJ1-5; 11 nucleotides match TRBD1. TRBV5-3 is assigned to the ORF class and has an uncertain function. The V gene end was trimmed by 1 base and the J gene end by 4 bases; junction bases not matched to a gene: 1. CDR3 length: 15 amino acids.

This chain connects TRBV7-9 to TRBJ1-6; D unresolved. The CDR3 loop spans 15 amino acids. The V end was cut by 0 bases, the J end by 9 bases, with 12 bases between. The germline gives CDR1 SEHNR, CDR2 FQNEAQ (reference sequence). The CDR3 DNA reads as TGTGCCAGCAGCTTAGCATCGGGGATCGGTTCACCCCTCCACTTT. Amino acids: CASSLASGIGSPLHF.

This rearrangement joins TRBV7-3 to TRBJ2-3, with 9 bases that match TRBD2. CDR3 length: 15 amino acids. CDR1 is SGHTA, CDR2 FQGTGA, per germline. J lost 2 bases, V lost 4 bases, and 4 bases had no gene match. The CDR3 loop is CASSSSGAPTDTQYF. In DNA form, the CDR3 reads TGTGCCAGCAGCTCTAGCGGGGCACCCACAGATACGCAGTATTTT.

The chain links TRBV28 to TRBJ2-1; the match to TRBD1 covers 7 bases. CDR3 length equals 15 residues. Per germline, CDR1 MDHEN and CDR2 SYDVKM. V was pared by 4 bases and J by 2 bases, with 5 bases of the junction left unmatched. CDR3 region: CASSSPGTAYNEQFF. DNA of the CDR3: TGTGCCAGCAGTTCCCCCGGGACAGCCTACAATGAGCAGTTCTTC. The full variable domain, completed using reference TRBV28 and TRBJ2-1, is DVKVTQSSRYLVKRTGEKVFLECVQDMDHENMFWYRQDPGLGLRLIYFSYDVKMKEKGDIPEGYSVSREKKERFSLILESASTNQTSMYLCASSSPGTAYNEQFFGPGTRLTVL.

V and J are TRBV6-1 and TRBJ2-5; the match to TRBD2 covers 8 bases. Germline V gene lookup returns CDR1 MNHNS and CDR2 SASEGT. The V segment lost 7 bases and the J segment 1 base; nucleotides outside the gene matches: 8. There are 15 residues in the CDR3. CDR3 amino acids: CASNLSGGTQETQYF. CDR3 nucleotides: TGTGCCAGCAATCTCAGCGGGGGCACCCAAGAGACCCAGTACTTC.

J is TRBJ2-2 and V is TRBV7-9; D is undetermined. V was pared by 5 bases and J by 1 base, with 11 bases between. The CDR3 totals 15 residues. The germline gives CDR1 SEHNR, CDR2 FQNEAQ (reference sequence). CDR3 residues: CASSARRMNTGELFF. The CDR3 DNA reads as TGTGCCAGCAGCGCTCGCAGGATGAACACCGGGGAGCTGTTTTTT.

This chain joins TRBV5-6 and TRBJ2-1; the D gene is possibly TRBD2 (5 bases). There are 14 residues in the CDR3. Trimming took off 4 bases at V and 9 bases at J, with 17 bases between the two ends. From germline, CDR1 is SGHDT and CDR2 YYEEEE. The CDR3 sequence: CASSLRLLVAEQFF. The CDR3 region has the DNA TGTGCCAGCAGCCTACGCCTACTAGTAGCTGAGCAGTTCTTC.

The genes are TRBV5-4 and TRBJ1-2, with 9 positions matching TRBD1. Trimming took 0 bases from V and 7 from J; bases not matched to a gene: 7. Germline assignment: CDR1 SGHNT and CDR2 YYREEE (reference sequence). The CDR3 contains 15 residues. The CDR3 nucleotides read TGTGCCAGCAGCTTGGATCCCTTGACAGGGGGTGGCTACACCTTC. This gives the protein CASSLDPLTGGGYTF.

This clone showed up just a few times. The chain combines TRBV5-6 with TRBJ2-2; 10 bases are a match to TRBD2. CDR1 is SGHDT, CDR2 YYEEEE, per germline. J lost 1 base, V lost 3 bases, and 3 bases had no gene match. The CDR3 has 16 amino acids. As DNA, the CDR3 is TGTGCCAGCAGCTCCGGACTAGCGGTGAACACCGGGGAGCTGTTTTTT. It translates to CASSSGLAVNTGELFF.

V and J are TRBV4-1 and TRBJ2-2; TRBD1 matches at 7 bases. In germline, CDR1 is MGHRA, CDR2 YSYEKL. This CDR3 has 14 amino acids. Trimming removed 8 bases from V and 4 bases from J; junction bases left unmatched: 7. DNA of the CDR3: TGCGCCAGCTACGACCGACAGGGCACCGGGGAGCTGTTTTTT. Translated, it gives CASYDRQGTGELFF.

The V gene is TRBV2, the J gene TRBJ1-5; 11 nucleotides align to TRBD1. The trim removed 6 bases at V and 1 base at J, leaving 2 bases unmatched. From germline, CDR1 is SNHLY and CDR2 FYNNEI. The CDR3 is 15 residues long. CDR3 region: CASRGTGGSNQPQHF. CDR3 coding DNA: TGTGCCAGCAGGGGGACAGGGGGGAGCAATCAGCCCCAGCATTTT. Using reference TRBV2 and TRBJ1-5 for the parts outside the CDR3, the full variable domain is EPEVTQTPSHQVTQMGQEVILRCVPISNHLYFYWYRQILGQKVEFLVSFYNNEISEKSEIFDDQFSVERPDGSNFTLKIRSTKLEDSAMYFCASRGTGGSNQPQHFGDGTRLSIL.

The chain recombines TRBV7-6 with TRBJ2-1, with TRBD1 matching 10 bases. V gave up 5 bases and J gave up 8 bases; unmatched junction bases: 9. Germline CDR1 and CDR2: SGHVS and FNYEAQ. This CDR3 contains 15 residues. DNA of the CDR3: TGTGCCAGCAGCCCAGACAGGGGGCCTAGTGATGAGCAGTTCTTC. This encodes CASSPDRGPSDEQFF. The full variable domain, rest sourced from reference TRBV7-6 and TRBJ2-1, is GAGVSQSPRYKVTKRGQDVALRCDPISGHVSLYWYRQALGQGPEFLTYFNYEAQQDKSGLPNDRFSAERPEGSISTLTIQRTEQRDSAMYRCASSPDRGPSDEQFFGPGTRLTVL.

The gene calls are TRBV7-9 and TRBJ1-3, with no clear D. The length of the CDR3 is 14 residues. V was trimmed by 5 bases and J by 4 bases, leaving 12 bases between them. Germline lookup yields CDR1 SEHNR and CDR2 FQNEAQ (reference sequence). The CDR3 loop reads CASSPGVGGNTIYF. CDR3 sequence (DNA): TGTGCCAGCAGCCCAGGCGTTGGGGGAAACACCATATATTTT.

J is TRBJ2-2 and V is TRBV10-3, with D possibly matching TRBD1 (6 bases). This CDR3 spans 14 amino acids. Per germline, CDR1 ENHRY and CDR2 SYGVKD. V was shortened by 0 bases and J by 7 bases, with 9 bases between the two germline ends. The CDR3 protein is CAISESGGGGELFF. The CDR3 DNA reads as TGTGCCATCAGTGAGTCTGGGGGCGGCGGGGAGCTGTTTTTT.

The rearrangement links TRBV4-1 to TRBJ2-3; 12 bases line up with TRBD2. Germline V lookup: CDR1 MGHRA, CDR2 YSYEKL. J lost 8 bases, V lost 0 bases, and 12 bases had no gene match. The CDR3 is 18 amino acids. DNA for the CDR3: TGCGCCAGCAGCCAAGAGGGCCTAGCGGGGGGGCGTGATGCTACGCAGTATTTT. Protein: CASSQEGLAGGRDATQYF.

The CDR3 is CASSNRLGAGEETQYF. CDR3 DNA: TGTGCCAGCAGCAATAGGTTGGGGGCGGGCGAAGAGACCCAGTACTTC. The V and J genes are TRBV19 and TRBJ2-5; tentatively, D is TRBD1 (6 bases). The germline CDR1 and CDR2 sequences are LNHDA and SQIVND (reference sequence). Deletions cut 9 bases from V and 3 bases from J, with 23 bases between. The CDR3 runs 16 residues.

This clone was picked up one time. This chain joins TRBV18 and TRBJ1-4, with no clear D. The CDR3 is 15 residues long. Germline-derived CDR1 and CDR2 are KGHSH and LQKENI. The V and J ends lost 7 bases and 5 bases respectively, with 17 bases between them. The CDR3 nucleotides are TGTGCCAGCTTTCGCTACGCGGGAGGAAATGAAAAACTGTTTTTT. It codes for CASFRYAGGNEKLFF.

The rearrangement uses TRBV30 and TRBJ1-3, with D possibly matching TRBD1 (5 bases). V lost 4 bases and J lost 4, with 11 bases in between. CDR3 length: 13 amino acids. The germline V gene encodes CDR1 GTSNPN and CDR2 SVGIG (reference sequence). CDR3 loop: CAWNPGYGNTIYF. The CDR3 nucleotides read TGTGCCTGGAATCCAGGGTACGGAAACACCATATATTTT.

This chain joins TRBV27 and TRBJ2-7; 10 nucleotides match TRBD1. J was trimmed by 9 bases and V by 5 bases; bases with no gene match: 10. Germline V lookup: CDR1 MNHEY, CDR2 SMNVEV (reference sequence). CDR3 size: 14 residues. Here the CDR3 reads CASSPPGQGSGQYF. The CDR3 bases are TGTGCCAGCAGTCCTCCGGGACAGGGGAGCGGGCAGTACTTC.

This chain uses TRBV6-1 with TRBJ1-1; D not certain. V gave up 3 bases and J gave up 5 bases, with 10 bases separating them. Germline CDR1 is MNHNS and CDR2 is SASEGT. The CDR3 runs to 13 residues. The chain's CDR3 is CASSDWGGTEAFF. CDR3 in DNA: TGTGCCAGCAGTGATTGGGGAGGAACTGAAGCTTTCTTT.

This clone was recorded once. The chain joins TRBV6-1 to TRBJ2-2, with TRBD2 matching 8 bases. Trimming at V came to 4 bases and at J to 6 bases, leaving 7 bases not matched to a gene. CDR3 length equals 15 residues. CDR1 and CDR2 from the germline V gene are MNHNS and SASEGT. The CDR3 DNA reads TGTGCCAGCAGTGGGGAGTTAGCGGGGCCCGGGGAGCTGTTTTTT. Its protein product is CASSGELAGPGELFF.

V gene TRBV6-1 combines with J gene TRBJ1-2; 8 positions agree with TRBD1. CDR1 MNHNS and CDR2 SASEGT come from the germline V gene. This CDR3 has 13 amino acids. The V gene end was trimmed by 6 bases and the J gene end by 7 bases; junction bases not matched to a gene: 7. The CDR3 is CASRNQGALGYTF. The DNA for the CDR3 is TGTGCCAGCAGAAACCAGGGGGCGCTTGGCTACACCTTC.

The count of this clone is one. The chain carries TRBV27 and TRBJ2-3, with TRBD2 as a possible D gene (5 bases). Germline V CDR1 and CDR2: MNHEY, SMNVEV (reference sequence). V dropped 3 bases and J dropped 1 base, with 11 bases sitting between them. CDR3 length: 15 amino acids. The CDR3 region is CASSLGVPGTDTQYF. CDR3 in DNA: TGTGCCAGCAGTTTGGGAGTTCCGGGCACAGATACGCAGTATTTT.

This clone came up once. The gene calls are TRBV6-6 and TRBJ2-7; 9 nucleotides match TRBD1. The V segment lost 2 bases and the J segment 6 bases; nucleotides outside the gene matches: 5. The germline CDR1 and CDR2 sequences are MNHNY and SVGAGI (reference sequence). This CDR3 has 14 amino acids. The DNA for the CDR3 is TGTGCCAGCAGTTACGACAGGGGGGTGAGCGAGCAGTACTTC. It is translated as CASSYDRGVSEQYF.

The J gene is TRBJ2-2, the V gene TRBV7-3; 7 bases map to TRBD2. The CDR3 is 16 residues long. The V and J ends lost 5 bases and 2 bases, in that order; junction bases with no gene match: 8. Germline V gene data show CDR1 as SGHTA and CDR2 as FQGTGA. This chain's CDR3 is CASSPPASGNTGELFF. CDR3 nucleotides: TGTGCCAGCAGCCCTCCAGCTAGCGGTAACACCGGGGAGCTGTTTTTT.

The J gene is TRBJ2-5, the V gene TRBV7-7, with 9 nucleotides matching TRBD1. CDR1 is SSHAT, CDR2 FNYEAQ, per germline (reference sequence). With 3 bases clipped from V and 4 bases from J, the junction kept 3 bases outside the gene matches. CDR3 length: 14 residues. The chain's CDR3 is CASSFGTGLETQYF. Written as DNA, the CDR3 is TGTGCCAGCAGCTTCGGGACAGGGCTAGAGACCCAGTACTTC.

The J gene is TRBJ1-1, the V gene TRBV18, with TRBD1 as a possible D gene (5 bases). Between the trimmed V and J ends, which lost 6 bases and 7 bases, there was a span of 21 bases. The CDR3 spans 15 residues. Germline V gene data show CDR1 as KGHSH and CDR2 as LQKENI. CDR3 in DNA: TGTGCCAGCTCCCCTCTGGCGGGGGAGTCGGTTGAAGCTTTCTTT. Amino acid sequence: CASSPLAGESVEAFF.

The chain carries TRBV30 and TRBJ2-7, with a tentative D call TRBD1 (6 bases). There are 15 residues in the CDR3. Germline V gene data show CDR1 as GTSNPN and CDR2 as SVGIG (reference sequence). The V end lost 4 bases, the J end lost 1 base, and 17 bases lay between the germline ends. CDR3 sequence: CAWKPTGHFSYEQYF. The CDR3 DNA sequence: TGTGCCTGGAAACCTACGGGACATTTTTCCTACGAGCAGTACTTC.

This clone has just one count. This chain links TRBV29-1 with TRBJ1-3, with unresolved D. With 4 bases removed from V and 4 bases from J, the gap between germline ends came to 11 bases. CDR1 is SQVTM and CDR2 is ANQGSEA in the germline V gene. This CDR3 has 13 amino acids. CDR3 in amino acids: CSVGHTEGNTIYF. The CDR3 bases are TGCAGCGTTGGCCATACAGAAGGAAACACCATATATTTT.

Details on this clone: One junction end disagrees with the germline gene, perhaps due to a read error. The chain joins TRBV7-8 to TRBJ2-5; the D gene is possibly TRBD1 (6 bases). The length of the CDR3 is 15 residues. Per the germline V gene, CDR1 is SGHVS and CDR2 is FQNEAQ. This chain's CDR3 is CASSSTYRDIRTKYF. In DNA, the CDR3 is TGTGCCAGCAGTTCAACATACCGGGACATTAGGACCAAGTACTTC.

The chain has TRBV6-5 and TRBJ2-7, with 13 bases that match TRBD2. The germline gives CDR1 MNHEY, CDR2 SVGAGI. The CDR3 contains 15 residues. After removal of 5 bases from V and 3 bases from J, the junction contained 4 bases not matched to a gene. This CDR3 is CASSPGLAGIYEQYF. Here the CDR3 DNA reads TGTGCCAGCAGTCCGGGACTAGCGGGGATCTACGAGCAGTACTTC.